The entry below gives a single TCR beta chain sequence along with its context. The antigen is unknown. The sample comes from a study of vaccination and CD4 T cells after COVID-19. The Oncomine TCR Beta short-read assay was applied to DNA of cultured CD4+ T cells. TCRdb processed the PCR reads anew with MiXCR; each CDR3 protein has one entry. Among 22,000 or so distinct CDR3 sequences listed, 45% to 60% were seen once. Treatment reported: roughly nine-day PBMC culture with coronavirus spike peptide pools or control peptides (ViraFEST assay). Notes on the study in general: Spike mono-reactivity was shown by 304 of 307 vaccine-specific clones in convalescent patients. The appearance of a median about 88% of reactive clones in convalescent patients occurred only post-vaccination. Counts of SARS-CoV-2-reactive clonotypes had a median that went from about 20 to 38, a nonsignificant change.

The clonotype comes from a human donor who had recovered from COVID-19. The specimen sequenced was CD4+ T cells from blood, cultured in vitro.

CDR3 coding DNA: TGTGCCTGGAGTGTCCAAGGGGCATCACCCCTCCACTTT. Translating it yields CAWSVQGASPLHF. J is TRBJ1-6 and V is TRBV30; D possibly corresponds to TRBD1 (5 bases). Germline V lookup: CDR1 GTSNPN, CDR2 SVGIG (reference sequence). This CDR3 is 13 amino acids long. Trimming took off 0 bases at V and 10 bases at J, with 10 bases between the two ends.